The sequence of this TCR beta chain was determined in a study of persistence of HIV-infected CD4 T cells. Regarding the study as a whole: TCR oligoclonality correlated with proviral oligoclonality in the same sorted populations. Antigen-responding cells were enriched for degenerate expanded CDR3beta sequences.

CDR1 and CDR2 from the germline V gene are SGHDN and FVKESK. The CDR3 runs 13 residues. Trimming stripped 1 base from V and 7 bases from J, with 10 bases between. The libraries were made with immunoSEQ version 4 in survey mode. Measured with immunoSEQ multiplex PCR; TCRdb has only the in-frame clones, and not every one. The table lists some 40,000 clones, roughly nine tenths of them singletons, with about 1.7% in the top ten. Cells were stimulated nonspecifically with anti-CD3/anti-CD28 magnetic beads. Sorting of responding CD4+ T cells relied on upregulated CD40 ligand together with CD69. Before stimulation, PBMCs underwent CD8+ T cell depletion. For about 20 hours, CD8-depleted PBMCs received anti-CD28/CD49d costimulation, a CD40-blocking antibody and enfuvirtide. In the case of this clone: No antigen is known for it.

The rearrangement joins TRBV14 to TRBJ1-2, with D uncertain. Sequences were derived from CD4+ T cells sorted from PBMCs after approximately 18-hour stimulation, sampled from a patient who received antiretroviral therapy. The sequence was obtained from an adult man with HIV who was CMV-seropositive. The CDR3 region is CASSQGGSPGYTF. The CDR3 DNA reads as TGTGCCAGCAGCCAAGGTGGCAGTCCTGGCTACACCTTC.